The 24 T cell receptor beta chains reported below all come from one sample, sequenced in a study of blood T cell repertoires in COVID-19. The assay was immunoSEQ multiplex PCR, and TCRdb's table has in-frame clones only and misses some. This sample yields around 40,000 clones, of which 79% are seen a single time; about a quarter belongs to the top ten. The sequencing input was peripheral blood. These TCRs come from a man aged 65 to 85 with acute or convalescent COVID-19.

This chain uses TRBV10-3 with TRBJ2-7, with D tentatively TRBD1 (6 bases). Germline V gene lookup returns CDR1 ENHRY and CDR2 SYGVKD. The V end was cut by 6 bases, the J end by 4 bases, with 16 bases between. The CDR3 has 14 residues. The CDR3 is CAISQQGASYEQYF. CDR3 DNA: TGTGCCATCAGCCAACAGGGCGCCTCTTACGAGCAGTACTTC.

The rearrangement uses TRBV25-1 and TRBJ2-1, with 8 bases identical to TRBD1. Per germline, CDR1 MGHDK and CDR2 SYGVNS. CDR3 size: 13 residues. Trimming at V came to 6 bases and at J to 4 bases, leaving 2 bases not matched to a gene. CDR3 sequence reads: CASRDREYNEQFF. CDR3 sequence (DNA): TGTGCCAGCAGGGACAGGGAGTACAATGAGCAGTTCTTC.

The chain carries TRBV29-1 and TRBJ2-2; 7 nucleotides line up with TRBD2. Germline V gene data show CDR1 as SQVTM and CDR2 as ANQGSEA. This CDR3 is built from 15 residues. V lost 8 bases, J lost 0 bases, and 9 bases stayed unmatched. The chain's CDR3 is CSFGRGPTNTGELFF. The DNA of the CDR3 is TGCAGCTTTGGGAGGGGACCGACGAACACCGGGGAGCTGTTTTTT.

V usage is TRBV7-9 and J usage is TRBJ2-7; D possibly corresponds to TRBD2 (5 bases). This CDR3 is built from 12 residues. Germline lookup yields CDR1 SEHNR and CDR2 FQNEAQ (reference sequence). Trimming shortened V by 5 bases and J by 6 bases, and 11 bases separated the two germline ends. The CDR3 nucleotides read TGTGCCAGCAGCGCCGAGGGTCGCGAGCAGTACTTC. This encodes CASSAEGREQYF.

This clone has more than one count but fewer than ten. The chain uses TRBV18 and TRBJ2-1; 9 bases fit TRBD2. From germline, CDR1 is KGHSH and CDR2 LQKENI. The CDR3 consists of 17 residues. The V gene end was trimmed by 3 bases and the J gene end by 7 bases; junction bases not matched to a gene: 13. The chain's CDR3 is CASSPSWGAGGPNEQFF. The CDR3 bases are TGTGCCAGCTCACCCTCCTGGGGGGCGGGAGGGCCGAATGAGCAGTTCTTC.

The J gene is TRBJ2-3, the V gene TRBV6-1, with 9 bases that match TRBD2. The germline V gene has CDR1 MNHNS and CDR2 SASEGT. Trimming cost V 0 bases and J 0 bases; bases outside gene matches: 7. The CDR3 extends over 18 amino acids. The CDR3 sequence is CASSEAGGRGGSTDTQYF. The CDR3 nucleotides are TGTGCCAGCAGTGAAGCCGGCGGGAGGGGCGGCAGCACAGATACGCAGTATTTT.

The V gene is TRBV19, the J gene TRBJ1-5; 8 positions match TRBD1. Germline CDR1 and CDR2: LNHDA and SQIVND (reference sequence). CDR3 length: 15 amino acids. Trimming cost V 4 bases and J 4 bases; bases outside gene matches: 6. This CDR3 reads CASSTKQGGNQPQHF. CDR3 in DNA: TGTGCCAGTAGTACAAAACAGGGGGGTAATCAGCCCCAGCATTTT. Drawing the rest from reference TRBV19 and TRBJ1-5, the complete variable domain is DGGITQSPKYLFRKEGQNVTLSCEQNLNHDAMYWYRQDPGQGLRLIYYSQIVNDFQKGDIAEGYSVSREKKESFPLTVTSAQKNPTAFYLCASSTKQGGNQPQHFGDGTRLSIL.

The chain employs TRBV27 and TRBJ2-3; D unclear. Per the germline V gene, CDR1 is MNHEY and CDR2 is SMNVEV (reference sequence). V lost 5 bases to trimming and J lost 3 bases, with 9 bases between them. The CDR3 is 13 amino acids. The CDR3 sequence is CASSNPYTDTQYF. The CDR3, as DNA: TGTGCCAGCAGTAATCCCTATACAGATACGCAGTATTTT.

V usage is TRBV19 and J usage is TRBJ1-4; D remains ambiguous. From germline, CDR1 is LNHDA and CDR2 SQIVND (reference sequence). The CDR3 length is 16 residues. Trimming pared 5 bases from V and 0 bases from J, leaving 13 bases between. Written as DNA, the CDR3 is TGTGCCAGTAGTCCCCAGGCATGGGCAACTAATGAAAAACTGTTTTTT. Translated: CASSPQAWATNEKLFF.

The chain couples TRBV18 to TRBJ2-1; D ambiguous. V lost 5 bases, J lost 6 bases, and 17 bases lay in between. The CDR3 is 15 residues long. Per the germline V gene, CDR1 is KGHSH and CDR2 is LQKENI. CDR3 in amino acids: CASSGPPARGNEQFF. In DNA, the CDR3 is TGTGCCAGCTCAGGCCCCCCAGCGAGAGGCAATGAGCAGTTCTTC.

The chain is built from TRBV29-1 and TRBJ2-7; D unresolved. The CDR3 is 12 amino acids. Germline CDR1 and CDR2: SQVTM and ANQGSEA. Trimming took off 4 bases at V and 3 bases at J, with 10 bases between the two ends. CDR3 DNA sequence: TGCAGCGTTGCACACACGTTCTACGAGCAGTACTTC. Encoded protein: CSVAHTFYEQYF.

V usage is TRBV4-3 and J usage is TRBJ2-6, with TRBD1 identical over 12 bases. CDR1 is LGHNA, CDR2 YSLEER, per germline. This CDR3 has 19 residues. The V segment lost 1 base and the J segment 1 base; nucleotides outside the gene matches: 5. Here the CDR3 DNA reads TGCGCCAGCAGCCAAGTACGGGACAGGGGGCAGTCTGGGGCCAACGTCCTGACTTTC. Amino acid sequence: CASSQVRDRGQSGANVLTF.

The V and J genes are TRBV5-8 and TRBJ2-7, with D unresolved. This CDR3 is 11 amino acids long. Germline CDR1 is SGHTS and CDR2 is YDEGEE. Trimming removed 0 bases at V and 9 bases at J, with 7 bases between. The CDR3 sequence is CASSLVGGQYF. In DNA, the CDR3 is TGTGCCAGCAGCTTGGTAGGCGGGCAGTACTTC.

This clone was counted only a few times. In DNA form, the CDR3 reads TGTGCCATCAGTGAGTCAACTCACGATGAGCAGTTCTTC. Protein sequence: CAISESTHDEQFF. The V call is TRBV10-3, the J call TRBJ2-1; D is unclear. This CDR3 region has 13 residues. V lost 0 bases, J lost 8 bases, and 8 bases lay in between. Germline V gene data show CDR1 as ENHRY and CDR2 as SYGVKD.

The J gene is TRBJ2-1, the V gene TRBV6-1; the D is unclear. Germline values: CDR1 MNHNS, CDR2 SASEGT. The CDR3 is 16 residues long. V lost 2 bases to trimming and J lost 0 bases, with 11 bases between them. As DNA, the CDR3 is TGTGCCAGCAGTGAATCGGTCCTGAGCTCCTACAATGAGCAGTTCTTC. Translating it yields CASSESVLSSYNEQFF.

CDR3 DNA: TGTGCCAGCAGTTACTCGTCGGTACAGGGGGATGAAGGCTACACCTTC. Amino acids: CASSYSSVQGDEGYTF. The V and J genes are TRBV6-6 and TRBJ1-2; 8 nucleotides line up with TRBD1. V was clipped by 0 bases and J by 8 bases; unmatched bases: 11. CDR3 size: 16 residues. Germline CDR1 and CDR2: MNHNY and SVGAGI (reference sequence).

This chain uses TRBV18 with TRBJ2-1, with 11 bases aligning to TRBD2. The length of the CDR3 is 16 residues. The V gene's germline CDR1 is KGHSH and CDR2 LQKENI. J lost 3 bases, V lost 4 bases, and 5 bases had no gene match. The CDR3 nucleotides read TGTGCCAGCTCACGGGGACTAGCGGAGAGCTACAATGAGCAGTTCTTC. Amino acids: CASSRGLAESYNEQFF.

The chain combines TRBV7-8 with TRBJ2-3; tentative D call: TRBD1 (8 bases). Trimming left V 4 bases short and J 6 bases short, with 20 bases between. This CDR3 spans 16 amino acids. Germline assignment: CDR1 SGHVS and CDR2 FQNEAQ. In DNA form, the CDR3 reads TGTGCCAGCAGCTCCCGTGGCAGGGGGCGGGGGGATACGCAGTATTTT. Residues: CASSSRGRGRGDTQYF.

The chain joins TRBV29-1 to TRBJ2-1; TRBD2 matches at 7 bases. Germline CDR1 is SQVTM and CDR2 is ANQGSEA. This CDR3 comprises 11 residues. V lost 5 bases, J lost 8 bases, and 3 bases stayed unmatched. The CDR3 region is CSVSLADEQFF. For the CDR3, the DNA is TGCAGCGTTAGTCTAGCGGATGAGCAGTTCTTC.

This chain connects TRBV3-1 (or the pseudogene TRBV3-2) to TRBJ2-3; TRBD2 aligns across 13 bases. The CDR3 sequence is 16 residues long. With V trimmed by 4 bases and J by 2 bases, 3 bases remained unmatched. CDR1 and CDR2 (germline): LGHDT, YNNKEL (reference sequence). CDR3 sequence reads: CASSPGTSGTTDTQYF. The CDR3, as DNA: TGTGCCAGCAGCCCTGGGACTAGCGGGACCACAGATACGCAGTATTTT.

In nucleotides, the CDR3 is TGTGCCAGCAGCTTAGCGGGAGGGCCCTACAATGAGCAGTTCTTC. Translation: CASSLAGGPYNEQFF. The chain carries TRBV7-8 and TRBJ2-1; TRBD2 aligns across 7 bases. In germline, CDR1 is SGHVS, CDR2 FQNEAQ. The CDR3 runs 15 residues. V lost 0 bases to trimming and J lost 2 bases; unmatched junction nucleotides: 1. The entire variable domain, with the rest obtained from reference TRBV7-8 and TRBJ2-1, is as follows: GAGVSQSPRYKVAKRGQDVALRCDPISGHVSLFWYQQALGQGPEFLTYFQNEAQLDKSGLPSDRFFAERPEGSVSTLKIQRTQQEDSAVYLCASSLAGGPYNEQFFGPGTRLTVL.

The genes are TRBV10-3 and TRBJ2-1; weak D call: TRBD2 (5 bases). This CDR3 comprises 18 residues. CDR1 ENHRY and CDR2 SYGVKD come from the germline V gene. V lost 2 bases and J lost 2, with 19 bases in between. CDR3 DNA sequence: TGTGCCATCAGTGAGGGAGGTTATGGATCGCGACCCTACAATGAGCAGTTCTTC. Translating gives CAISEGGYGSRPYNEQFF.

With respect to this clone: A much larger clone is a single base away; this may be a read error. This sample also contains other DNA sequences that code for the same CDR3. This chain uses TRBV3-1 (or the pseudogene TRBV3-2) with TRBJ1-5; D gene ambiguous. The CDR3 contains 15 residues. CDR1 is LGHDT and CDR2 is YNNKEL in the germline V gene (reference sequence). The CDR3 coding sequence is TGTGCCAGTAGCCAAGGGCGGACTGGGAATCAGCCCCAGCATTTT. Amino acid sequence: CASSQGRTGNQPQHF.

This chain joins TRBV4-2 and TRBJ2-1; 7 nucleotides match TRBD2. With V trimmed by 4 bases and J by 8 bases, 11 bases remained unmatched. The CDR3 spans 15 residues. Germline V gene lookup returns CDR1 LGHNA and CDR2 YNFKEQ. The CDR3 protein is CASSPGASGTYEQFF. The CDR3 region has the DNA TGTGCCAGCAGCCCCGGGGCTAGCGGAACCTATGAGCAGTTCTTC.